A selection of T cell receptor beta chains follows, all from one sample in a study of OX40 agonist ivuxolimab in advanced cancers. Libraries were prepared by immunoSEQ multiplex PCR; TCRdb keeps only in-frame clonotypes and omits some of them. The sample lists more than 45,000 clones, roughly 90% occurring once. Sequenced here: CD4+ or CD8+ T cells sorted from blood, sampled in a trial of the OX40 agonist ivuxolimab. The receptors here all came from an adult with an advanced solid tumor such as melanoma, head and neck, liver or kidney cancer. The CDR3 runs from the conserved cysteine through the conserved F or W. Each record gives: CDR3 protein, J gene, V gene.

CAGQSGSSYNEQFF	TRBJ2-1	TRBV11-2
CASKRTGEVDGYTF	TRBJ1-2	TRBV6-1
CASSLVADYEQYF	TRBJ2-7	TRBV11-2
CASIFGGGGGTEAFF	TRBJ1-1	TRBV28
CASSSSSDQPQHF	TRBJ1-5	TRBV28
CASRGEGARDEQFF	TRBJ2-1	TRBV5-4
CASSPETGGFGYTF	TRBJ1-2	TRBV6-1
CASSFSKLAGGSNQPQHF	TRBJ1-5	TRBV5-6
CASSSGGLAETGELFF	TRBJ2-2	TRBV7-3
CAWSQDLDEQYF	TRBJ2-7	TRBV30
CASSPTGTGGSYEQYF	TRBJ2-7	TRBV7-8